Shown below are 11 T cell receptor beta chains from a single sample sequenced in a study of cytomegalovirus exposure and HLA in healthy donors. Primers: 60 Vbeta forward and 13 Jbeta reverse. Clones were sequenced by immunoSEQ multiplex PCR, and TCRdb holds only the in-frame ones, with some missing. The data hold over 70,000 clones, with 78% observed a single time. The specimen sequenced was PBMCs. These receptors were taken from a male donor in good health and CMV-seropositive.

This chain uses TRBV9 with TRBJ2-1, with D maybe TRBD2 (5 bases). The germline gives CDR1 SGDLS, CDR2 YYNGEE. This CDR3 contains 14 residues. V shed 6 bases and J shed 3 bases, with 13 bases lying between them. The CDR3: CASTRGRGYNEQFF. The DNA for the CDR3 is TGTGCCAGCACCCGCGGACGGGGCTACAATGAGCAGTTCTTC.

This clone was detected only once. This chain links TRBV7-2 with TRBJ2-5; 13 bases line up with TRBD2. Trimming removed 1 base from V and 5 bases from J; junction bases left unmatched: 4. Germline loops: CDR1 SGHTA, CDR2 FQGNSA. The CDR3 sequence is 16 residues long. The CDR3 coding sequence is TGTGCCAGCAGCTTAGTACTAGCGGGAGGGCCGGAGACCCAGTACTTC. Protein product: CASSLVLAGGPETQYF.

This chain uses TRBV4-2 with TRBJ2-7, with 10 bases aligning to TRBD2. V was pared by 0 bases and J by 3 bases, with 5 bases of the junction left unmatched. Germline assignment: CDR1 LGHNA and CDR2 YNFKEQ. This CDR3 is built from 16 residues. CDR3 in amino acids: CASSQDESSGGYEQYF. CDR3 DNA: TGTGCCAGCAGCCAAGATGAGTCTAGCGGGGGCTACGAGCAGTACTTC.

The genes are TRBV5-1 and TRBJ2-3; perhaps TRBD2 as D (6 bases). The germline gives CDR1 SGHRS, CDR2 YFSETQ. The CDR3 has 15 residues. V was pared by 5 bases and J by 0 bases, with 13 bases between. CDR3 nucleotide sequence: TGCGCCAGCAGAGTCCTAGCGATTAGCACAGATACGCAGTATTTT. It codes for CASRVLAISTDTQYF.

This clone has a single count. The chain recombines TRBV6-1 with TRBJ1-6, with TRBD1 matching 8 bases. Germline V lookup: CDR1 MNHNS, CDR2 SASEGT. This CDR3 has 15 residues. Trimming cost V 7 bases and J 14 bases; bases outside gene matches: 16. The CDR3 DNA reads TGTGCCAGCAATAGCGGTACAGGGGGTGAAAGAACCCTCCACTTT. Its translation is CASNSGTGGERTLHF.

The chain joins TRBV7-8 to TRBJ2-3; 7 bases are a match to TRBD2. The CDR3 is 16 amino acids. From germline, CDR1 is SGHVS and CDR2 FQNEAQ. Trimming removed 3 bases from V and 0 bases from J; junction bases left unmatched: 6. CDR3: CASSFSLAPSTDTQYF. CDR3 coding DNA: TGTGCCAGCAGCTTCTCACTAGCGCCTAGCACAGATACGCAGTATTTT.

The V call is TRBV7-3, the J call TRBJ2-3, with D possibly being TRBD2 (5 bases). CDR3 length equals 14 residues. Germline CDR1 is SGHTA and CDR2 is FQGTGA. Trimming cost V 5 bases and J 0 bases, with 9 bases left between them. CDR3 protein: CASSPGLSTDTQYF. As DNA, the CDR3 is TGTGCCAGCAGCCCTGGACTCAGCACAGATACGCAGTATTTT.

This clone was picked up a small number of times. The V and J genes are TRBV4-1 and TRBJ2-2; TRBD2 matches 11 bases. The V segment lost 3 bases and the J segment 5 bases; nucleotides outside the gene matches: 2. The germline gives CDR1 MGHRA, CDR2 YSYEKL. This CDR3 has 15 residues. CDR3 in amino acids: CASSQASGRTGELFF. Written as DNA, the CDR3 is TGCGCCAGCAGCCAGGCTAGCGGGAGGACCGGGGAGCTGTTTTTT.

Here the CDR3 reads CASTLRSNQPQHF. The CDR3 DNA sequence: TGTGCCAGCACCCTCCGGAGTAATCAGCCCCAGCATTTT. The chain carries TRBV28 and TRBJ1-5, with D hard to call. Between the trimmed V and J ends, which lost 7 bases and 4 bases, there was a span of 11 bases. From germline, CDR1 is MDHEN and CDR2 SYDVKM. The CDR3 is made up of 13 amino acids.

The chain uses TRBV7-9 and TRBJ2-7, with 7 nucleotides matching TRBD1. Losses at the gene ends were 4 bases for V and 3 bases for J; bases not matched to a gene: 9. Looked up from germline, CDR1 is SEHNR and CDR2 is FQNEAQ (reference sequence). The CDR3 totals 15 residues. CDR3 protein: CASSSWGTADYEQYF. CDR3 DNA sequence: TGTGCCAGCAGCTCCTGGGGGACAGCGGACTACGAGCAGTACTTC.

The CDR3 DNA reads TGTGCCAGCAGCGTAGGGTGGGGGGCTAATGAAAAACTGTTTTTT. It is translated as CASSVGWGANEKLFF. The V gene is TRBV9, the J gene TRBJ1-4; D is perhaps TRBD1 (5 bases). The germline V gene encodes CDR1 SGDLS and CDR2 YYNGEE. This CDR3 spans 15 amino acids. With 0 bases removed from V and 3 bases from J, the gap between germline ends came to 9 bases.